The text below deals with one T cell receptor beta chain. The antigen remains unidentified. It was uncontrolled infection, other autoimmune disease, pregnancy or lactation that excluded patients. Diagnosing involved the use of clinical symptoms, serum thyroxine and TRAb, thyroid ultrasound and orbital computed tomography. Out of approximately 10 ml of fresh peripheral blood came the PBMCs. These data originate in a study of T cells in Graves' hyperthyroidism and ophthalmopathy. Findings of the study overall: Most clonotypes expanded in the thyroid (above 0.001) were also present in blood.

CDR3 length: 14 amino acids. V lost 6 bases, J lost 4 bases, and 14 bases lay in between. Germline CDR1 reads LGHDT; CDR2 reads YNNKEL (reference sequence). Amplification yielded TCR beta CDR3 regions, with RNA transcripts as the source. Initially, a first-round RT-PCR of the TCR CDR3 employed the HTBI primer set. TCRdb used MiXCR to reprocess the multiplex PCR reads, holding one entry per CDR3 protein. The data contain some 550,000 distinct CDR3 sequences, about a sixth of them singletons. The V call is TRBV3-1, the J call TRBJ2-3; tentatively, D is TRBD2 (6 bases). The source material was blood. This TCR derives from a woman between 40 and 55 years old with Graves' ophthalmopathy. The CDR3 here is CASSQTSSPDTQYF. The CDR3 DNA reads as TGTGCCAGCAGTCAGACTAGTTCCCCAGATACGCAGTATTTT.